This entry describes one TCR beta chain. The antigen is not known. This record belongs to a study of CXCR3-negative and CXCR3-positive naive CD8 T cells. Regarding the study as a whole: CXCR3-positive naive cells had more hydrophobic TRB CDR3s than CXCR3-negative naive cells.

CD45RO-CCR7+CD27+CD95- marked naive CD8+ T cells. The CDR3 is 13 amino acids. Germline CDR1 reads SEHNR; CDR2 reads FQNEAQ (reference sequence). 5' RACE that incorporated UMI labels was used to prepare the TRB cDNA libraries. TCRdb reprocessed the 5' RACE reads; each CDR3 protein has one entry and no DNA is given. This sample's table has about 120,000 distinct CDR3 sequences. The chain uses TRBV7-9 and TRBJ1-5. This TCR derives from a human donor in good health. Some clones in this sample may be carry-over from other donors' samples. Sequencing was done on a sample of naive CXCR3+ CD8+ T cells from blood. The subset is: CD45RO-CCR7+CD27+CD95- naive CD8+ T cells expressing CXCR3 (TNR3+). The CDR3 here is CASSRGGGQPQHF.